This T cell receptor beta chain was captured by sequencing in a study of blood T cell repertoires in COVID-19. Assay: immunoSEQ multiplex PCR; the TCRdb copy retains only in-frame clones and omits some. The sample carries 150,000 to 180,000 clones, approximately 84% recorded once. J gave up 0 bases and V 8 bases, and 6 bases lay outside the gene matches. Germline values: CDR1 SNHLY, CDR2 FYNNEI. The CDR3 has 15 amino acids. Sequencing was performed on peripheral blood. The receptor was isolated from a woman aged 60-70 years with COVID-19, enrolled during active disease. The chain uses TRBV2 and TRBJ2-7; TRBD1 matches at 11 bases. The CDR3 sequence: CASRAGTGGSYEQYF. CDR3 sequence (DNA): TGTGCCAGCCGCGCCGGGACAGGGGGCTCCTACGAGCAGTACTTC.